Each of the 9 T cell receptor beta chains below was sequenced from the same sample in a study of blood T cell repertoires in COVID-19 (dated by TCRdb to about 2020). The library was produced with the immunoSEQ multiplex PCR assay. The clones in this table, taken by TCRdb from immuneACCESS, are in-frame only. Not every clone is retained; where verified, under half of the shortfall comes from an unresolved V gene, and the cause of the rest is unknown. Present in this sample are around 100,000 clones, approximately 85% of which were seen just once. Of the sample, 2.1% falls within the top ten clones. Input material: peripheral blood. Receptors were obtained from a human donor in a cohort sampled during active COVID-19.

V gene TRBV29-1 combines with J gene TRBJ2-7; D is possibly TRBD2 (6 bases). Between the trimmed V and J ends, which lost 8 bases and 3 bases, there was a span of 17 bases. Germline CDR1 SQVTM, CDR2 ANQGSEA. This CDR3 is 13 amino acids long. The CDR3 nucleotides are TGCAGCTGCCGGGACTCATACCTCTACGAGCAGTACTTC. Residues: CSCRDSYLYEQYF.

This chain connects TRBV28 to TRBJ2-7; D might be TRBD1 (6 bases). Germline V gene lookup returns CDR1 MDHEN and CDR2 SYDVKM. The V end lost 4 bases, the J end lost 2 bases, and 21 bases lay between the germline ends. The CDR3 has 17 residues. CDR3 in DNA: TGTGCCAGCAGTTACCCAAAAACAGGGCCCAGCGCCTACGAGCAGTACTTC. Translating gives CASSYPKTGPSAYEQYF.

The V call is TRBV18, the J call TRBJ2-2; the D gene is possibly TRBD1 (6 bases). The CDR3 is 15 residues long. The germline V and J ends were trimmed by 5 bases and 6 bases, with 16 bases remaining between them. Looked up from germline, CDR1 is KGHSH and CDR2 is LQKENI. The CDR3 DNA is TGTGCCAGCTCAGAAAATGGGGGCTTCGCCGGGGAGCTGTTTTTT. As protein: CASSENGGFAGELFF.

This clone has a single count. V is TRBV3-1 (or the pseudogene TRBV3-2) and J is TRBJ2-3; D is perhaps TRBD2 (6 bases). V was cut by 2 bases and J by 3 bases, with 15 bases left in between. CDR3 length equals 16 residues. The germline gives CDR1 LGHDT, CDR2 YNNKEL (reference sequence). The CDR3 is CASSQPTGRKTDTQYF. As DNA, the CDR3 is TGTGCCAGCAGCCAACCGACCGGGAGAAAAACAGATACGCAGTATTTT.

The chain recombines TRBV7-3 with TRBJ2-3; the match to TRBD2 covers 7 bases. From germline, CDR1 is SGHTA and CDR2 FQGTGA. The CDR3 is made up of 15 amino acids. Trimming took 2 bases from V and 3 from J; bases not matched to a gene: 5. The CDR3 loop reads CASSLYGGKTDTQYF. The DNA of the CDR3 is TGTGCCAGCAGCTTATACGGGGGGAAAACAGATACGCAGTATTTT.

This chain uses TRBV2 with TRBJ1-1; 9 bases fit TRBD1. The CDR3 is 16 amino acids. The germline CDR1 and CDR2 sequences are SNHLY and FYNNEI. J was trimmed by 3 bases and V by 3 bases; bases with no gene match: 8. This CDR3 reads CASSEGQGMGHTEAFF. CDR3 in DNA: TGTGCCAGCAGTGAGGGACAGGGAATGGGGCACACTGAAGCTTTCTTT.

This clone showed up just once. The V call is TRBV6-6, the J call TRBJ1-2; 8 bases map to TRBD1. Germline V gene lookup returns CDR1 MNHNY and CDR2 SVGAGI (reference sequence). V shed 6 bases and J 6 bases; nucleotides not matched to a gene: 12. The CDR3 totals 15 residues. CDR3 in DNA: TGTGCCAGCAGACCTCCCTTGGACAGGGCTGATGGCTACACCTTC. The encoded protein is CASRPPLDRADGYTF.

V and J are TRBV5-1 and TRBJ1-1; possibly TRBD1 for D (6 bases). The CDR3 contains 13 residues. Germline V gene lookup returns CDR1 SGHRS and CDR2 YFSETQ. V lost 4 bases to trimming and J lost 4 bases, with 11 bases between them. This CDR3 reads CASSGQGSTEAFF. DNA for the CDR3: TGCGCCAGCAGCGGGCAGGGGTCCACTGAAGCTTTCTTT.

The chain combines TRBV7-2 with TRBJ1-1, with D tentatively TRBD1 (5 bases). V gave up 5 bases and J gave up 1 base, with 11 bases separating them. Germline loops: CDR1 SGHTA, CDR2 FQGNSA. This CDR3 spans 14 amino acids. CDR3 nucleotides: TGTGCCAGCAGCCCTAGACAGCAGAACACTGAAGCTTTCTTT. Translation: CASSPRQQNTEAFF.